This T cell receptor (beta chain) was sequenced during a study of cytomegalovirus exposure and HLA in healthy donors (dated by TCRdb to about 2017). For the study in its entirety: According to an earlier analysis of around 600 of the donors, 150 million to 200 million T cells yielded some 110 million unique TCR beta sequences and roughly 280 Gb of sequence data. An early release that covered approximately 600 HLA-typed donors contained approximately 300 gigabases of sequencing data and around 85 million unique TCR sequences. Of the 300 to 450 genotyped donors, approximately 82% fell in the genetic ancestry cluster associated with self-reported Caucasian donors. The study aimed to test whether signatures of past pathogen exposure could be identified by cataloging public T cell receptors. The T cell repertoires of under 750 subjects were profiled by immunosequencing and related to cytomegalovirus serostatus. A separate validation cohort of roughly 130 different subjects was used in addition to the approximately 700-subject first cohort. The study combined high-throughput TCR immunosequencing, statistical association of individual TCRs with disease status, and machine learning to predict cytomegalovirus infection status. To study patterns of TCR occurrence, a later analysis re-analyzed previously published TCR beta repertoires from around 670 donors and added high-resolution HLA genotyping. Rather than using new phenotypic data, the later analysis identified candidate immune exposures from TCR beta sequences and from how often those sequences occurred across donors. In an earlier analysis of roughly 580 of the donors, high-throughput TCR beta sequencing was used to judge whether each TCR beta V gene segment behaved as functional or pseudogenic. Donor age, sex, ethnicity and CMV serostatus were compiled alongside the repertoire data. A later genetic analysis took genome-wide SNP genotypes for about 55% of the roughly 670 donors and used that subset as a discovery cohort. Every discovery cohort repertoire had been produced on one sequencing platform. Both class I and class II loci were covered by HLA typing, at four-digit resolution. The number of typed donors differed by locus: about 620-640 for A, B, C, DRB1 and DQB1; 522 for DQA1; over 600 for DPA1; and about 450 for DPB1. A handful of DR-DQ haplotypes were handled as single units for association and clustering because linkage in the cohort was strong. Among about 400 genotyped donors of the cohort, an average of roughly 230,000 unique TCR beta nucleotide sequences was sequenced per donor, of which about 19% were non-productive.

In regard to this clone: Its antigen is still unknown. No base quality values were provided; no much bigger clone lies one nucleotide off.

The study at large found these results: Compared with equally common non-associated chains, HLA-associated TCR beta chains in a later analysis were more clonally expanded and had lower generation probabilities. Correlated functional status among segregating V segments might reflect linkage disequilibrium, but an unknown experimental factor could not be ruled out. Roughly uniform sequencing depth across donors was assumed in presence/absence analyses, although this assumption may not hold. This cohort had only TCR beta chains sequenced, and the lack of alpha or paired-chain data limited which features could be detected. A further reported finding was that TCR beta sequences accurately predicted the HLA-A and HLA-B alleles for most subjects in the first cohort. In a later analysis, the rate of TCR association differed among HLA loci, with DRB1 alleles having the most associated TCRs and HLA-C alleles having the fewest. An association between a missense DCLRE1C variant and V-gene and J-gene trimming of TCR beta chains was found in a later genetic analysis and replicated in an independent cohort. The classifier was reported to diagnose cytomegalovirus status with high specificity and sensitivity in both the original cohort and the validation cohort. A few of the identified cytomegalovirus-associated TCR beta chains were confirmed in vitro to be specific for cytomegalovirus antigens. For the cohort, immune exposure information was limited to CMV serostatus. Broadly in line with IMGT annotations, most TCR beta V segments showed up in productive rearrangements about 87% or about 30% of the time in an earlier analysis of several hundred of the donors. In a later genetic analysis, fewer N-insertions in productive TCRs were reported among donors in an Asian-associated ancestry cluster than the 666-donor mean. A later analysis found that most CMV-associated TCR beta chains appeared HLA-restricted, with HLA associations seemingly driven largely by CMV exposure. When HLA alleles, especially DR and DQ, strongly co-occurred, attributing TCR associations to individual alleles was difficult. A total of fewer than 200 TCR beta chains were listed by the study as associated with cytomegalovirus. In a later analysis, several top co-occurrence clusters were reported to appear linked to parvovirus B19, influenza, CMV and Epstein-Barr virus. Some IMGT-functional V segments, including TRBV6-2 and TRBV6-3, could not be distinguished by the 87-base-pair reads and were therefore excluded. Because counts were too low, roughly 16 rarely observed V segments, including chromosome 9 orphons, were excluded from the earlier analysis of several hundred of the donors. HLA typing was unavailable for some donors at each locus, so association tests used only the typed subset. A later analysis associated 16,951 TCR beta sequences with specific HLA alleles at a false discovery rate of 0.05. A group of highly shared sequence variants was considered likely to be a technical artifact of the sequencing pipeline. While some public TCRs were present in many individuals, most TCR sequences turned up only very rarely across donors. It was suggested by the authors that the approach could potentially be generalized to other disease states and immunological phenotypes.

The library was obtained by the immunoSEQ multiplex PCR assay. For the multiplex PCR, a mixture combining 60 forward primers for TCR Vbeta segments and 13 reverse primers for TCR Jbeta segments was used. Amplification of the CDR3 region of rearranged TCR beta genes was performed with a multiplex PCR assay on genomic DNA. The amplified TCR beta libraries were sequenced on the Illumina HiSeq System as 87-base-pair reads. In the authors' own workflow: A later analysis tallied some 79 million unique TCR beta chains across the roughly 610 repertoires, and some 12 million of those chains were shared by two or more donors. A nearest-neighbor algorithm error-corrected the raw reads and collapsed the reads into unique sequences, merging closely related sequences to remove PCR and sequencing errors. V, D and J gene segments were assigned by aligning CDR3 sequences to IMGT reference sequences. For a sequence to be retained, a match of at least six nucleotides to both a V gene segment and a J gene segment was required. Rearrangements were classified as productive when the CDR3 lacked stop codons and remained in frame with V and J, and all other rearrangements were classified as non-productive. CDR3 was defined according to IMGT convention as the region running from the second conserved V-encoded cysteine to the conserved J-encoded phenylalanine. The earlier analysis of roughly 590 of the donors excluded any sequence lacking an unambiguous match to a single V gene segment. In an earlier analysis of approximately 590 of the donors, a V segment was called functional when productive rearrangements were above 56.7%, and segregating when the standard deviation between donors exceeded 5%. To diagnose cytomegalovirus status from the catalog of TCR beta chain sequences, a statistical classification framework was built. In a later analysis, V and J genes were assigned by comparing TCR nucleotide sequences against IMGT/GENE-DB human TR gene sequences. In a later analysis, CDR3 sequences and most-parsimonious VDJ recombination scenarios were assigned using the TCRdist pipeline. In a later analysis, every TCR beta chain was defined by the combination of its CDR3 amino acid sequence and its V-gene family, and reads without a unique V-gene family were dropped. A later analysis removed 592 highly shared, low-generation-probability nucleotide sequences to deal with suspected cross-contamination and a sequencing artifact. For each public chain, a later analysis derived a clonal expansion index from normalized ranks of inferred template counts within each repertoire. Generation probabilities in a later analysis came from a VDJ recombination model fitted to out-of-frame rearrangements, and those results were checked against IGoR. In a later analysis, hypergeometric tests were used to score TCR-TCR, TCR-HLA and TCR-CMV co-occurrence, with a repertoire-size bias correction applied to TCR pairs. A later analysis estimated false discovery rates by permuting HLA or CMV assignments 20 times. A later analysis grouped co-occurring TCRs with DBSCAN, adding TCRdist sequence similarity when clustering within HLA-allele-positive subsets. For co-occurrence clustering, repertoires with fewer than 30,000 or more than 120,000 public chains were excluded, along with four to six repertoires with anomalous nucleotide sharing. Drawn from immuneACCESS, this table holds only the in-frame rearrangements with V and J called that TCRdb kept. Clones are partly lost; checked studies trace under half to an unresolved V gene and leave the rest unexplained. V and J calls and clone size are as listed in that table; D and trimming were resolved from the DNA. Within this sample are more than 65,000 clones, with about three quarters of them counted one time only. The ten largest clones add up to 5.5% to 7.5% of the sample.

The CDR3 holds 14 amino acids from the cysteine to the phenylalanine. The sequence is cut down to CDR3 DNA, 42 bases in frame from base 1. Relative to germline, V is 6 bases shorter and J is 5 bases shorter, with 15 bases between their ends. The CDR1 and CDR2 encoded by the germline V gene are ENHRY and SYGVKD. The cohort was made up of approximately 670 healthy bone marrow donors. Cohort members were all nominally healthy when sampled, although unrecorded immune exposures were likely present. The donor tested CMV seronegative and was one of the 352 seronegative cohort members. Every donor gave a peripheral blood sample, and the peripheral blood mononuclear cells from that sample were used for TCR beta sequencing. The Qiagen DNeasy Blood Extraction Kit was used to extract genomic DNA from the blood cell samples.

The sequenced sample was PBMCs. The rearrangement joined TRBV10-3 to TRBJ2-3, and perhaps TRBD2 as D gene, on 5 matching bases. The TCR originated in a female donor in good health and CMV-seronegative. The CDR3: CAIRKLELGDTQYF. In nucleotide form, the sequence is TGTGCCATCAGGAAACTAGAATTGGGAGATACGCAGTATTTT.